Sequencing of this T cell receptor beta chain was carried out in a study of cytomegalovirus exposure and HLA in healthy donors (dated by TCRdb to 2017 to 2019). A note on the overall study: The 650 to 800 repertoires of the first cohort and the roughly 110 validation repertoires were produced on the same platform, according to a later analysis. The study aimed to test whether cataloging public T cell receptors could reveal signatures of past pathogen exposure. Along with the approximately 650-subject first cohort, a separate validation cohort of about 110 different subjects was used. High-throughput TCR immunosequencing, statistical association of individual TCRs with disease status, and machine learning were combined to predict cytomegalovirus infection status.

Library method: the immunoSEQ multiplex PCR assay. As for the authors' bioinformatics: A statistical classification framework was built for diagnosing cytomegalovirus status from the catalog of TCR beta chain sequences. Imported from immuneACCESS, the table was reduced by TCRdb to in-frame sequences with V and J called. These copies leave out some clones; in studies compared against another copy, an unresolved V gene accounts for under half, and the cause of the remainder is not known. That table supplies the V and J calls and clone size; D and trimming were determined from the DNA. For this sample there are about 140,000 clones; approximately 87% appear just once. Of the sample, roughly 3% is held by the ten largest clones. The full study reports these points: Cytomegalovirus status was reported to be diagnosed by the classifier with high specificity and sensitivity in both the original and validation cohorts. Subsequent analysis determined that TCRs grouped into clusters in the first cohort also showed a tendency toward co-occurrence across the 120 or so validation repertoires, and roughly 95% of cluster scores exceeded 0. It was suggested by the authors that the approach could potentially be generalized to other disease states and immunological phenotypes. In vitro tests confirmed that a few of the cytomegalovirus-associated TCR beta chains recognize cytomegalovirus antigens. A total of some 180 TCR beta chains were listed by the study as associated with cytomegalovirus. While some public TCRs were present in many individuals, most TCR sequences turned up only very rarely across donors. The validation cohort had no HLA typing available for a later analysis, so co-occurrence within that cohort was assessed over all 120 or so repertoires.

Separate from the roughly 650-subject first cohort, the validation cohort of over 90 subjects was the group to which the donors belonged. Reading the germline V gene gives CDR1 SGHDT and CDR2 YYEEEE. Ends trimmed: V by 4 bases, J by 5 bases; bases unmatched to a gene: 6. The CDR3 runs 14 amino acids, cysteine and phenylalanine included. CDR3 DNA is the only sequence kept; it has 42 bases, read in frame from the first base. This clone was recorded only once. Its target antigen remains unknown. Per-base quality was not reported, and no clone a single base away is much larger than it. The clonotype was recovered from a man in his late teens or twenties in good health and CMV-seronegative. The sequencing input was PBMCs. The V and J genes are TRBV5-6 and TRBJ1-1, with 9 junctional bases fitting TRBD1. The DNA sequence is TGTGCCAGCAGCCAGGGACAGGGTGGGACTGAAGCTTTCTTT. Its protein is CASSQGQGGTEAFF. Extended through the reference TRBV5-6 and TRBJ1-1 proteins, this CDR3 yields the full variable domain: DAGVTQSPTHLIKTRGQQVTLRCSPKSGHDTVSWYQQALGQGPQFIFQYYEEEERQRGNFPDRFSGHQFPNYSSELNVNALLLGDSALYLCASSQGQGGTEAFFGQGTRLTVV.